This T cell receptor (beta chain) is drawn from a study of T cells in Graves' hyperthyroidism and ophthalmopathy. Study at large: Peripheral blood samples were taken at initial diagnosis, prior to any treatment.

The CDR3 is 14 amino acids. V dropped 1 base and J dropped 3 bases, with 10 bases sitting between them. Germline CDR1 is SNHLY and CDR2 is FYNNEI. Amplification of TCR beta CDR3 regions was performed using RNA transcripts as template. An initial round of RT-PCR targeting the TCR CDR3 relied on the HTBI primer set. TCRdb redid the calling of the multiplex PCR reads with MiXCR, one entry per CDR3 protein. The sample shows roughly 350,000 distinct CDR3 sequences, roughly 13% of them seen only once. Pregnant or lactating patients were excluded, as were those with uncontrolled infection or other autoimmune disease. An approximately 10 ml volume of fresh peripheral blood provided the PBMCs. This clonotype was recorded many times.

Sequencing was done on a sample of blood. The clonotype was recovered from a woman between 40 and 55 years old with Graves' ophthalmopathy. V is TRBV2 and J is TRBJ2-7, with D perhaps matching TRBD2 (5 bases). Here the CDR3 reads CASSEGGLNYEQYF. Here the CDR3 DNA reads TGTGCCAGCAGTGAAGGAGGGTTGAACTACGAGCAGTACTTC.